The present T cell receptor (beta chain) was sequenced within a study of blood T cell repertoires in COVID-19. Overall study: The samples span acute and convalescent COVID-19 from the United States, Italy and Spain. PBMCs, B-cell-depleted T cells, or T cells provided the cDNA or gDNA that made up the material.

Trimming pared 5 bases from V and 0 bases from J, leaving 10 bases between. The CDR3 totals 15 residues. Per the germline V gene, CDR1 is KGHSH and CDR2 is LQKENI. In the authors' methods: Amplification with reference gene primers provided the estimates of nucleated cell counts. TCRdb's table, derived via immunoSEQ multiplex PCR, lists solely in-frame clones and lacks some. V and J calls and clone size are given by that table; D and trimming were obtained from the DNA. Here the sample spans 170,000 or so clones, about 80% being singletons. V usage is TRBV18 and J usage is TRBJ2-2, with D possibly matching TRBD1 (6 bases). The specimen sequenced was peripheral blood. This clonotype was obtained from a woman in her seventies with acute or convalescent COVID-19. CDR3 coding DNA: TGTGCCAGCTCAGGACAGCGATCGAACACCGGGGAGCTGTTTTTT. Translating it yields CASSGQRSNTGELFF.